This T cell receptor beta chain was documented in a study of identical twins. Study conclusions and caveats: Where beta out-of-frame sequences were concerned, excess twin sharing was weaker. Within twin pairs, the out-of-frame alpha sequences they shared showed excess low generation probability. Cross-sectional statistical analysis, not tracking of the same donors, underpinned the conclusions.

The V gene lost 0 bases and the J gene lost 4 bases, with 8 bases spanning the gap. Per the germline V gene, CDR1 is SGHRS and CDR2 is YFSETQ. This CDR3 comprises 13 residues. Points on this clonotype: Its specificity is unknown.

From the 5' RACE reads, TCRdb called clonotypes with MiXCR, one entry per CDR3 protein. The sample consists of 15,000 to 20,000 distinct CDR3 sequences, 69% of them appearing once. Sequenced input: memory (CD45RO+) T cells sorted from blood. The chain carries TRBV5-1 and TRBJ2-7; the D is unclear. This TCR came from a young woman in good health. This table probably holds off-target reads from a library built for another chain. Here the CDR3 DNA reads TGCGCCAGCAGCTTGGACAGCCCTTACGAGCAGTACTTC. Encoded protein: CASSLDSPYEQYF.